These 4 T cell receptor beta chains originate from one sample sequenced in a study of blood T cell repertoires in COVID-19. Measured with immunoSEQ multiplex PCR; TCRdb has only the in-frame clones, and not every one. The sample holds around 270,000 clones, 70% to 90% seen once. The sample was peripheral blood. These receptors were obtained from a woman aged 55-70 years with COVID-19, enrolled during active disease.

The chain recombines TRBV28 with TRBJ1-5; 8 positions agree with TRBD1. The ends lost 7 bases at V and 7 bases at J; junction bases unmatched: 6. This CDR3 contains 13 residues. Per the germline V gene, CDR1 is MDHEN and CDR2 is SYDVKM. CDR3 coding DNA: TGTGCCAGCATCATCAGGGGGCGGCAGCCCCAGCATTTT. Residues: CASIIRGRQPQHF.

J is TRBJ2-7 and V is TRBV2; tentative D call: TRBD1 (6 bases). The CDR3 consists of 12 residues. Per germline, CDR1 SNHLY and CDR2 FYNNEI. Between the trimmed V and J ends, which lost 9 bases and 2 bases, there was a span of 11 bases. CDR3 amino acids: CASQGTPYEQYF. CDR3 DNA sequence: TGTGCCAGTCAGGGGACCCCCTACGAGCAGTACTTC. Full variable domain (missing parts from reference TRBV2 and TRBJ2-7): EPEVTQTPSHQVTQMGQEVILRCVPISNHLYFYWYRQILGQKVEFLVSFYNNEISEKSEIFDDQFSVERPDGSNFTLKIRSTKLEDSAMYFCASQGTPYEQYFGPGTRLTVT.

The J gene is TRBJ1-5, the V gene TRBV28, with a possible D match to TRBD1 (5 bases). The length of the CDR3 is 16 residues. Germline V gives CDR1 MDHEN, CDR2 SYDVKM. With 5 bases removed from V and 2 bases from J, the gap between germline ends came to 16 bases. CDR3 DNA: TGTGCCAGCAGTCCCTCCGGGGGGGATCGCAATCAGCCCCAGCATTTT. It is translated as CASSPSGGDRNQPQHF.

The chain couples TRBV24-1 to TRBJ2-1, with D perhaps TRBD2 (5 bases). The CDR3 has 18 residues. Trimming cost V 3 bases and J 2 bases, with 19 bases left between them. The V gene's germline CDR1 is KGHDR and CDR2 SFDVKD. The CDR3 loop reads CATSDPTRRGWTYNEQFF. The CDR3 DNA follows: TGTGCCACCAGTGATCCAACTCGGCGCGGGTGGACCTACAATGAGCAGTTCTTC.